These 2 T cell receptor beta chains originate from one sample sequenced in a study of blood T cell repertoires in COVID-19. This table comes from immunoSEQ multiplex PCR, and its TCRdb copy is limited to in-frame clones, with some not included. The table includes hundreds of thousands of clones, 88% detected once. Sequencing input: PBMCs or T cells enriched from blood (not recorded which). The receptors derive from a woman under 40 who had recovered from COVID-19.

This chain joins TRBV7-2 and TRBJ2-7; TRBD1 matches at 7 bases. V gave up 2 bases and J gave up 0 bases; unmatched junction bases: 10. Germline assignment: CDR1 SGHTA and CDR2 FQGNSA. The CDR3 has 17 residues. The CDR3 here is CASSLTGAPRNSYEQYF. The DNA for the CDR3 is TGTGCCAGCAGCTTAACAGGGGCTCCAAGGAACTCCTACGAGCAGTACTTC.

V and J are TRBV19 and TRBJ2-2, with D possibly being TRBD1 (7 bases). This CDR3 contains 17 residues. CDR1 and CDR2 (germline): LNHDA, SQIVND (reference sequence). With 7 bases removed from V and 3 bases from J, the gap between germline ends came to 21 bases. The CDR3 loop is CASTPRGRGEYTGELFF. In DNA, the CDR3 is TGTGCCAGTACTCCAAGGGGCAGGGGGGAGTACACCGGGGAGCTGTTTTTT.